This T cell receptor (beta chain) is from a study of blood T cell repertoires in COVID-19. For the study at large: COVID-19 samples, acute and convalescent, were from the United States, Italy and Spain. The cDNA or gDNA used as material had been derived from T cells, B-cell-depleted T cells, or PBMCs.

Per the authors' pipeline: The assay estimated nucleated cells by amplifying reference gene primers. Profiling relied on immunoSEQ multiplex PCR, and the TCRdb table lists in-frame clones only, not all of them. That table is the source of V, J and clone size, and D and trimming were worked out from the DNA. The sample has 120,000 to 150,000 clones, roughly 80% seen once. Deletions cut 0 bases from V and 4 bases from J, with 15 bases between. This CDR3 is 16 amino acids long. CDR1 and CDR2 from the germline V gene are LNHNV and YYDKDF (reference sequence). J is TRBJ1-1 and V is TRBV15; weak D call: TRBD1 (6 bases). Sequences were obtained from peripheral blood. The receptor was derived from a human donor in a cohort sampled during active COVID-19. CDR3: CATSRDPSRGSTEAFF. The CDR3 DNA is TGTGCCACCAGCAGAGATCCATCGAGGGGGAGCACTGAAGCTTTCTTT.